These 23 T cell receptor beta chains were all obtained from the same sample, sequenced in a study of shared clonotypes between healthy human individuals. This table comes from immunoSEQ multiplex PCR, and its TCRdb copy is limited to in-frame clones, with some not included. The sample includes 2 million to 2.5 million clones, approximately 95% of them seen just once. Sequencing used naive CD4+ T cells sorted from blood. Documented subset: CD45RA+ positively selected. The source of these receptors is a man between 18 and 35 years old in good health.

This chain uses TRBV6-6 with TRBJ1-2; weak D call: TRBD1 (5 bases). Germline V gene lookup returns CDR1 MNHNY and CDR2 SVGAGI (reference sequence). The CDR3 is made up of 14 amino acids. V gave up 6 bases and J gave up 4 bases, with 15 bases separating them. This CDR3 is CASRGSPGPYGYTF. DNA for the CDR3: TGTGCCAGCAGGGGGTCCCCAGGGCCCTATGGCTACACCTTC.

The rearrangement uses TRBV9 and TRBJ2-3; D is unclear. Germline lookup yields CDR1 SGDLS and CDR2 YYNGEE. The CDR3 totals 14 residues. The V gene lost 4 bases and the J gene lost 4 bases, with 13 bases spanning the gap. The DNA of the CDR3 is TGTGCCAGCAGCCCCCAAAGTCGGGCAGATACGCAGTATTTT. Its protein product is CASSPQSRADTQYF.

The DNA of the CDR3 is TGTGCCAGCTCACCTAGGGGGGAATATAGCAATCAGCCCCAGCATTTT. Its protein is CASSPRGEYSNQPQHF. The chain couples TRBV19 to TRBJ1-5, with D perhaps TRBD1 (6 bases). This CDR3 is built from 16 residues. The germline gives CDR1 LNHDA, CDR2 SQIVND (reference sequence). Trimming stripped 9 bases from V and 0 bases from J, with 18 bases between. The full variable domain, completed using reference TRBV19 and TRBJ1-5, is DGGITQSPKYLFRKEGQNVTLSCEQNLNHDAMYWYRQDPGQGLRLIYYSQIVNDFQKGDIAEGYSVSREKKESFPLTVTSAQKNPTAFYLCASSPRGEYSNQPQHFGDGTRLSIL.

This chain connects TRBV11-3 to TRBJ1-3, with D hard to call. The CDR3 runs to 13 residues. The V end lost 1 base, the J end lost 8 bases, and 9 bases lay between the germline ends. Germline CDR1 reads SGHNT; CDR2 reads YENEEA. The CDR3 bases are TGTGCCAGCAGCTTAGGGCCGATGGACACCATATATTTT. Its protein is CASSLGPMDTIYF.

The chain links TRBV4-1 to TRBJ2-2; D remains unclear. In germline, CDR1 is MGHRA, CDR2 YSYEKL. Trimming took off 0 bases at V and 5 bases at J, with 7 bases between the two ends. There are 14 residues in the CDR3. The CDR3 region is CASSQESPTGELFF. CDR3 bases: TGCGCCAGCAGCCAAGAGAGTCCGACCGGGGAGCTGTTTTTT.

The CDR3 spells CASKVPSAGNTIYF. The DNA for the CDR3 is TGTGCCAGCAAGGTTCCAAGCGCTGGAAACACCATATATTTT. The rearrangement uses TRBV6-1 and TRBJ1-3; unclear D gene. Germline V CDR1 and CDR2: MNHNS, SASEGT. Trimming removed 7 bases from V and 2 bases from J, with 12 bases in between. This CDR3 has 14 residues.

This chain links TRBV19 with TRBJ2-7, with a weak D call TRBD1 (5 bases). The V gene lost 8 bases and the J gene lost 7 bases, with 9 bases spanning the gap. CDR3 length: 10 amino acids. The germline CDR1 and CDR2 sequences are LNHDA and SQIVND (reference sequence). The CDR3 nucleotides read TGTGCCAGTCCCGACAGAGAGCAGTACTTC. Translating gives CASPDREQYF.

The chain carries TRBV9 and TRBJ2-3; 8 positions match TRBD2. This CDR3 comprises 15 residues. Trimming took 2 bases from V and 4 from J; bases not matched to a gene: 6. The germline V gene encodes CDR1 SGDLS and CDR2 YYNGEE. The CDR3 coding sequence is TGTGCCAGCAGCGTTTCAGCGGGAGTGGCAGATACGCAGTATTTT. Protein sequence: CASSVSAGVADTQYF.

The DNA for the CDR3 is TGTGCCAGCTCACCGACAGGGGACGGCAATCAGCCCCAGCATTTT. Residues: CASSPTGDGNQPQHF. This chain joins TRBV18 and TRBJ1-5, with 8 bases identical to TRBD1. V trimming: 3 bases; J trimming: 2 bases; junction bases outside the gene matches: 3. Germline lookup yields CDR1 KGHSH and CDR2 LQKENI. This CDR3 region has 15 residues.

This clone was recorded once. The chain recombines TRBV7-2 with TRBJ2-2, with 8 bases lining up with TRBD1. V shed 1 base, J shed 4 bases, and the junction held 5 bases outside the gene matches. CDR1 and CDR2 from the germline V gene are SGHTA and FQGNSA. The CDR3 sequence is 16 residues long. The CDR3 DNA is TGTGCCAGCAGCTTAGGGGGGACAGGAGTCACCGGGGAGCTGTTTTTT. It specifies CASSLGGTGVTGELFF.

V is TRBV7-6 and J is TRBJ2-5, with D hard to call. The CDR3 runs 13 residues. CDR1 is SGHVS, CDR2 FNYEAQ, per germline. The germline V and J ends were trimmed by 2 bases and 1 base, with 5 bases remaining between them. CDR3 residues: CASSLLTQETQYF. In DNA form, the CDR3 reads TGTGCCAGCAGCTTACTGACCCAAGAGACCCAGTACTTC.

The V and J genes are TRBV6-5 and TRBJ2-3; possibly TRBD1 for D (7 bases). CDR3 length: 13 residues. V lost 8 bases and J lost 2, with 11 bases in between. The germline CDR1 and CDR2 sequences are MNHEY and SVGAGI. The CDR3 sequence: CASAGGSTDTQYF. In DNA form, the CDR3 reads TGTGCCAGCGCAGGGGGGTCCACAGATACGCAGTATTTT.

The gene calls are TRBV30 and TRBJ1-2; D is ambiguous. The CDR3 contains 14 residues. The germline V gene has CDR1 GTSNPN and CDR2 SVGIG (reference sequence). Between the trimmed V and J ends, which lost 1 base and 8 bases, there was a span of 17 bases. The CDR3 DNA reads TGTGCCTGGAGTGCATCCACTTCGACTGGGGGCTACACCTTC. Residues: CAWSASTSTGGYTF.

This clone came up once. This rearrangement joins TRBV10-3 to TRBJ1-1, with D uncertain. V was pared by 3 bases and J by 2 bases, with 7 bases between. Per germline, CDR1 ENHRY and CDR2 SYGVKD. The CDR3 has 13 residues. Written as DNA, the CDR3 is TGTGCCATCAGTGACACACTAAACACTGAAGCTTTCTTT. Encoded protein: CAISDTLNTEAFF.

This chain uses TRBV18 with TRBJ2-7; TRBD2 matches 7 bases. CDR1 KGHSH and CDR2 LQKENI come from the germline V gene. This CDR3 comprises 16 residues. V was pared by 0 bases and J by 4 bases, with 9 bases of the junction left unmatched. Written as DNA, the CDR3 is TGTGCCAGCTCACCACCCCGAGGAGCGGGGAGGTACGAGCAGTACTTC. It is translated as CASSPPRGAGRYEQYF.

The rearrangement uses TRBV29-1 and TRBJ2-3; 7 bases map to TRBD2. Losses at the gene ends were 7 bases for V and 2 bases for J; bases not matched to a gene: 3. There are 12 residues in the CDR3. Germline CDR1 is SQVTM and CDR2 is ANQGSEA. CDR3 amino acids: CSARLATDTQYF. The DNA for the CDR3 is TGCAGCGCTAGACTAGCCACAGATACGCAGTATTTT.

The chain carries TRBV4-1 and TRBJ2-5; 13 bases match TRBD2. In germline, CDR1 is MGHRA, CDR2 YSYEKL. With V trimmed by 0 bases and J by 0 bases, 10 bases remained unmatched. There are 20 residues in the CDR3. The CDR3 sequence is CASSQDRLAGGPLYQETQYF. The CDR3 DNA sequence: TGCGCCAGCAGCCAAGATAGACTAGCGGGAGGCCCCCTGTACCAAGAGACCCAGTACTTC.

The chain combines TRBV5-4 with TRBJ2-3; D may be TRBD2 (6 bases). There are 13 residues in the CDR3. V lost 1 base to trimming and J lost 5 bases, with 8 bases between them. Germline V lookup: CDR1 SGHNT, CDR2 YYREEE (reference sequence). The CDR3 DNA reads as TGTGCCAGCAGCTTGTTCGGGAGAGATACGCAGTATTTT. Amino acids: CASSLFGRDTQYF.

The chain is built from TRBV7-8 and TRBJ2-1; TRBD1 might be the D (6 bases). The CDR3 loop spans 14 amino acids. V lost 1 base and J 3 bases, leaving 7 bases between the germline ends. The germline CDR1 and CDR2 sequences are SGHVS and FQNEAQ. CDR3 sequence: CASSLGTVYNEQFF. The CDR3 region has the DNA TGTGCCAGCAGCTTAGGGACAGTCTACAATGAGCAGTTCTTC.

The chain links TRBV7-8 to TRBJ1-1; D unclear. This CDR3 region has 13 residues. Germline values: CDR1 SGHVS, CDR2 FQNEAQ. V lost 4 bases, J lost 1 base, and 7 bases lay in between. This CDR3 is CASSSGRNTEAFF. The CDR3 DNA follows: TGTGCCAGCAGCTCCGGACGGAACACTGAAGCTTTCTTT.

The rearrangement links TRBV5-1 to TRBJ2-7, with 11 bases identical to TRBD2. The germline V gene encodes CDR1 SGHRS and CDR2 YFSETQ. With 2 bases clipped from V and 5 bases from J, the junction kept 6 bases outside the gene matches. The CDR3 loop spans 15 amino acids. This CDR3 reads CASSLRTSGGHEQYF. CDR3 bases: TGCGCCAGCAGCTTAAGAACTAGCGGGGGCCACGAGCAGTACTTC.

The chain joins TRBV4-1 to TRBJ2-5; no definite D call. Looked up from germline, CDR1 is MGHRA and CDR2 is YSYEKL. The CDR3 contains 15 residues. With 5 bases removed from V and 5 bases from J, the gap between germline ends came to 18 bases. DNA for the CDR3: TGCGCCAGCAGCGCCCCTTTGGGTCTTGGGGAGACCCAGTACTTC. Amino acid sequence: CASSAPLGLGETQYF.

The genes are TRBV25-1 and TRBJ2-2; D not resolved. CDR1 and CDR2 from the germline V gene are MGHDK and SYGVNS. This CDR3 is 12 amino acids long. Trimming took 5 bases from V and 7 from J, leaving 8 bases between them. The CDR3 coding sequence is TGTGCCAGCAGTCCCCGTATCGGGGAGCTGTTTTTT. This translates into CASSPRIGELFF.